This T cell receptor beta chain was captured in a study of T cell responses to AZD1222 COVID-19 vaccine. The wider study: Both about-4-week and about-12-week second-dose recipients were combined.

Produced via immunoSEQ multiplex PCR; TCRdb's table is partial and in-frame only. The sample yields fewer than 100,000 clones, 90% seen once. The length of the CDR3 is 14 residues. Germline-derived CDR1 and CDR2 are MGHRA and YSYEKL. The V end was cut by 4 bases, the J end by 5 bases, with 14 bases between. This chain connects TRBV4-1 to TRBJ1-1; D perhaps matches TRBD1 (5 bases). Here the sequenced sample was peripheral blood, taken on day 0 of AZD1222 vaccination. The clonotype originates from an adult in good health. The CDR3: CASSPLGVGTEAFF. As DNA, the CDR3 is TGCGCCAGCAGCCCGTTGGGGGTGGGTACTGAAGCTTTCTTT.